One and the same sample provided the 9 T cell receptor beta chains below, sequenced in a study of blood T cell repertoires in COVID-19. TCRdb keeps only in-frame clones here, not all; method: immunoSEQ multiplex PCR. This sample has about 440,000 clones; 88% occur once, and the top ten carry around 13%. Sample: peripheral blood. The source is a woman in her 50s with COVID-19, enrolled during active disease.

The chain recombines TRBV15 with TRBJ2-4; no clear D gene. The CDR3 has 15 amino acids. Germline lookup yields CDR1 LNHNV and CDR2 YYDKDF (reference sequence). V gave up 0 bases and J gave up 6 bases, with 12 bases separating them. The CDR3 region has the DNA TGTGCCACCAGCAGAGACGGCGAGGTGGGAAACATTCAGTACTTC. Translating gives CATSRDGEVGNIQYF. The entire variable domain, with the rest obtained from reference TRBV15 and TRBJ2-4, is as follows: DAMVIQNPRYQVTQFGKPVTLSCSQTLNHNVMYWYQQKSSQAPKLLFHYYDKDFNNEADTPDNFQSRRPNTSFCFLDIRSPGLGDTAMYLCATSRDGEVGNIQYFGAGTRLSVL.

The V and J genes are TRBV5-1 and TRBJ1-5, with D perhaps TRBD1 (5 bases). V was pared by 4 bases and J by 5 bases, with 16 bases between. Germline CDR1 reads SGHRS; CDR2 reads YFSETQ. This CDR3 contains 15 residues. CDR3 region: CASSTDPGPHQPQHF. The CDR3 DNA follows: TGCGCCAGCAGCACCGACCCAGGGCCCCATCAGCCCCAGCATTTT.

The rearrangement uses TRBV30 and TRBJ1-5, with 7 bases aligning to TRBD1. The CDR3 consists of 15 residues. Unmatched junction bases numbered 12, after V lost 4 bases and J lost 6 bases. Germline V gene sequence: CDR1 GTSNPN, CDR2 SVGIG (reference sequence). CDR3 nucleotide sequence: TGTGCCTGGAATCAGCGGACAGGAGGGATTCAGCCCCAGCATTTT. It yields the protein CAWNQRTGGIQPQHF. The full variable domain, in which reference TRBV30 and TRBJ1-5 provide the parts outside the CDR3, is SQTIHQWPATLVQPVGSPLSLECTVEGTSNPNLYWYRQAAGRGLQLLFYSVGIGQISSEVPQNLSASRPQDRQFILSSKKLLLSDSGFYLCAWNQRTGGIQPQHFGDGTRLSIL.

This clone has a single count. This rearrangement joins TRBV12-3 or TRBV12-4 to TRBJ1-2, with 7 positions matching TRBD1. The V and J ends lost 3 bases and 8 bases, in that order; junction bases with no gene match: 6. The CDR3 runs 13 residues. CDR3 coding DNA: TGTGCCAGCAGTTTTGAAGGGGGCTGGGGCTACACCTTC. Its protein is CASSFEGGWGYTF.

This chain connects TRBV18 to TRBJ1-2; 8 bases fit TRBD1. CDR3 size: 15 residues. The V gene's germline CDR1 is KGHSH and CDR2 LQKENI. V dropped 5 bases and J dropped 3; count of bases not matched to a gene: 8. CDR3 in amino acids: CASSGRQGNDYGYTF. The CDR3 coding sequence is TGTGCCAGCTCAGGTCGACAGGGGAACGACTATGGCTACACCTTC.

This chain uses TRBV5-1 with TRBJ2-3; 7 nucleotides match TRBD2. Per the germline V gene, CDR1 is SGHRS and CDR2 is YFSETQ. The CDR3 sequence is 14 residues long. V shed 4 bases, J shed 5 bases, and the junction held 7 bases outside the gene matches. CDR3 nucleotides: TGCGCCAGCAGCCCCGGGGCGGGGGTAGATACGCAGTATTTT. It codes for CASSPGAGVDTQYF.

The chain joins TRBV30 to TRBJ1-2; D gene uncertain. CDR1 GTSNPN and CDR2 SVGIG come from the germline V gene (reference sequence). Between the trimmed V and J ends, which lost 2 bases and 3 bases, there was a span of 10 bases. CDR3 length: 13 residues. CDR3 loop: CAWSPRADYGYTF. Written as DNA, the CDR3 is TGTGCCTGGAGTCCGAGGGCGGACTATGGCTACACCTTC.

V usage is TRBV6-4 and J usage is TRBJ2-2, with D unclear. V lost 4 bases to trimming and J lost 2 bases, with 5 bases between them. The CDR3 is 13 amino acids. CDR1 and CDR2 from the germline V gene are MRHNA and SNTAGT. CDR3 region: CASSAENTGELFF. CDR3 DNA: TGTGCCAGCAGTGCAGAAAACACCGGGGAGCTGTTTTTT.

The chain couples TRBV20-1 to TRBJ2-7, with TRBD2 identical over 7 bases. V trimming: 3 bases; J trimming: 6 bases; junction bases outside the gene matches: 2. The CDR3 extends over 11 amino acids. Germline CDR1 and CDR2: DFQATT and SNEGSKA (reference sequence). CDR3 DNA sequence: TGCAGTGCTAGGGGAGGGCGCGAGCAGTACTTC. Translated: CSARGGREQYF.